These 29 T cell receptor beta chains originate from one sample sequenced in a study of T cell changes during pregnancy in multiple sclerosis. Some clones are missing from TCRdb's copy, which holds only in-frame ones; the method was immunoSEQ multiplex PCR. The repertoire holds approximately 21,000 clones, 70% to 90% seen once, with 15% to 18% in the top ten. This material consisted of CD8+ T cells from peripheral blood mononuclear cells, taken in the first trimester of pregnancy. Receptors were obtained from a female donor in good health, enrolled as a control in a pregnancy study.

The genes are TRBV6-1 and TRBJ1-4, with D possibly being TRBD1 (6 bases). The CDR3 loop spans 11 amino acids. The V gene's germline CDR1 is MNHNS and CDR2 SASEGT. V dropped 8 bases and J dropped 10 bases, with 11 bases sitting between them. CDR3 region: CASPGQGKLFF. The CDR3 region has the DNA TGTGCCAGCCCGGGACAAGGAAAACTGTTTTTT.

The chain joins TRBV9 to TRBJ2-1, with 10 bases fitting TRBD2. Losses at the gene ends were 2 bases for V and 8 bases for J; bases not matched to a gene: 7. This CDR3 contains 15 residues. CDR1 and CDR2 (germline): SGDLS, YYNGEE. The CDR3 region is CASSVSGGKRDEQFF. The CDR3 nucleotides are TGTGCCAGCAGCGTTAGCGGGGGGAAGAGAGATGAGCAGTTCTTC. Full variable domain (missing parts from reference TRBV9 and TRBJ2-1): DSGVTQTPKHLITATGQRVTLRCSPRSGDLSVYWYQQSLDQGLQFLIQYYNGEERAKGNILERFSAQQFPDLHSELNLSSLELGDSALYFCASSVSGGKRDEQFFGPGTRLTVL.

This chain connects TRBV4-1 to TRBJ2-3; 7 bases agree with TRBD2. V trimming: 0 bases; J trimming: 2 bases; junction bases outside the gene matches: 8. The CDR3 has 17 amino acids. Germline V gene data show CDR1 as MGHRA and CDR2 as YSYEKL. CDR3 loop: CASSQDPSGGLTDTQYF. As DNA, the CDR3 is TGCGCCAGCAGCCAAGACCCTAGCGGAGGCCTCACAGATACGCAGTATTTT.

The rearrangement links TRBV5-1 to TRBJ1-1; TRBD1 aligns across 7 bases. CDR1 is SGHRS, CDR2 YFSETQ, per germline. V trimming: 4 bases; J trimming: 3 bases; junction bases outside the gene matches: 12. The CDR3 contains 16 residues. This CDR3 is CASSMQTRGPYTEAFF. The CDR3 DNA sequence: TGCGCCAGCAGCATGCAAACGAGGGGGCCGTACACTGAAGCTTTCTTT.

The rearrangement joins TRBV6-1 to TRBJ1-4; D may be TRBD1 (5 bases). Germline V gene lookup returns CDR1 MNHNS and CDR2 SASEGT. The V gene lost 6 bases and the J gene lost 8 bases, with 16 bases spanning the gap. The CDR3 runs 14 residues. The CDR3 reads CASSLMVRGEKLFF. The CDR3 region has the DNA TGTGCCAGCAGCCTCATGGTCCGGGGGGAAAAACTGTTTTTT.

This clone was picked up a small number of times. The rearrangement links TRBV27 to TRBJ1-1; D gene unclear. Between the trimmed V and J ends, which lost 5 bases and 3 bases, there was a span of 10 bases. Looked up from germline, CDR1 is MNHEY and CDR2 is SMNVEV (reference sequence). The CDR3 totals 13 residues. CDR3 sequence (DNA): TGTGCCAGCAGTCGGACTCCCCACACTGAAGCTTTCTTT. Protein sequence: CASSRTPHTEAFF.

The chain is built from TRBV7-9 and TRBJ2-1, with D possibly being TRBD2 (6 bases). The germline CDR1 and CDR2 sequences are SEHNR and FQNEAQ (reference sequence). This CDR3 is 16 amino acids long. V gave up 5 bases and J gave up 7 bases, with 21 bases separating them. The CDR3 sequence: CASSKVRDPAPNEQFF. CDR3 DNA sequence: TGTGCCAGCAGCAAAGTGCGGGACCCCGCCCCGAATGAGCAGTTCTTC. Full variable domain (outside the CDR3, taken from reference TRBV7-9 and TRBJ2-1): DTGVSQNPRHKITKRGQNVTFRCDPISEHNRLYWYRQTLGQGPEFLTYFQNEAQLEKSRLLSDRFSAERPKGSFSTLEIQRTEQGDSAMYLCASSKVRDPAPNEQFFGPGTRLTVL.

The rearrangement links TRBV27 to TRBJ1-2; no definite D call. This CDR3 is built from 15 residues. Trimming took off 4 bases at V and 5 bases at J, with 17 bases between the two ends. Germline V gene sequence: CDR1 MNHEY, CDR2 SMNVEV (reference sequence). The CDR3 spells CASSYSNRPRYGYTF. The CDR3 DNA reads TGTGCCAGCAGTTACTCGAACCGCCCTAGGTATGGCTACACCTTC.

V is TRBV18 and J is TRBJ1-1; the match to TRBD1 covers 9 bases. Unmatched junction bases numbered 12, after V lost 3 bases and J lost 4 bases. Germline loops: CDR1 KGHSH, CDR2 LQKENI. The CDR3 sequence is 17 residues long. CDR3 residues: CASSPYRDRVKGTEAFF. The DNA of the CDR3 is TGTGCCAGCTCACCTTACCGGGACAGGGTTAAGGGCACTGAAGCTTTCTTT.

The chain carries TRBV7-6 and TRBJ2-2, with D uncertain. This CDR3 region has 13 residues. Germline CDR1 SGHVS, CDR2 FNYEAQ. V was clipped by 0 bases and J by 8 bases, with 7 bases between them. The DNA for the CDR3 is TGTGCCAGCAGCTTAGCGAGGCGGGGGGAGCTGTTTTTT. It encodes CASSLARRGELFF.

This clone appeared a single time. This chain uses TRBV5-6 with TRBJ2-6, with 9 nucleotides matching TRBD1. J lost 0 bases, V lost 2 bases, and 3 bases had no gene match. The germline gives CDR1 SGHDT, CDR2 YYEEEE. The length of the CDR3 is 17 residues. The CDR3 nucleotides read TGTGCCAGCAGCTTCGGGACAGGGTTCTCTGGGGCCAACGTCCTGACTTTC. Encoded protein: CASSFGTGFSGANVLTF.

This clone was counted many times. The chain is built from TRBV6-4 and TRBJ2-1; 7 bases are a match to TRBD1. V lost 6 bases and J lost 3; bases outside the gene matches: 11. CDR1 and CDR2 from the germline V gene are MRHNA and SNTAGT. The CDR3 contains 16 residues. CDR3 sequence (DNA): TGTGCCAGCAGCGCCTCCCGGACAGGCGACTACAATGAGCAGTTCTTC. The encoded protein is CASSASRTGDYNEQFF.

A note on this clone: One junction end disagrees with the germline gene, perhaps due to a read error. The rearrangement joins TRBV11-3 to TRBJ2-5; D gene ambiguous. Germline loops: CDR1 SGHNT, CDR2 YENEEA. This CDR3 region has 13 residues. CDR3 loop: CASSLDSHSKDHF. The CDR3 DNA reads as TGTGCCAGCAGCTTAGATAGCCACTCAAAAGACCACTTC.

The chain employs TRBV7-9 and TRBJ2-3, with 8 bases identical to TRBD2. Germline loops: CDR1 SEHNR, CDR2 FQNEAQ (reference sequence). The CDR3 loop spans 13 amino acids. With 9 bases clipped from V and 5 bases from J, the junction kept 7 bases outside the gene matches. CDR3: CASNPGTRDTQYF. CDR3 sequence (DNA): TGTGCCAGTAACCCCGGGACTAGAGATACGCAGTATTTT. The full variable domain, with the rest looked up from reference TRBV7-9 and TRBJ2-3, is DTGVSQNPRHKITKRGQNVTFRCDPISEHNRLYWYRQTLGQGPEFLTYFQNEAQLEKSRLLSDRFSAERPKGSFSTLEIQRTEQGDSAMYLCASNPGTRDTQYFGPGTRLTVL.

The CDR3 sequence is CASSQDPSGDDTGELFF. The CDR3, as DNA: TGCGCCAGCAGCCAAGATCCCTCGGGGGATGACACCGGGGAGCTGTTTTTT. The chain couples TRBV4-3 to TRBJ2-2, with a tentative D call TRBD2 (6 bases). The CDR3 consists of 17 residues. The germline V gene encodes CDR1 LGHNA and CDR2 YSLEER. Trimming removed 0 bases at V and 3 bases at J, with 14 bases between.

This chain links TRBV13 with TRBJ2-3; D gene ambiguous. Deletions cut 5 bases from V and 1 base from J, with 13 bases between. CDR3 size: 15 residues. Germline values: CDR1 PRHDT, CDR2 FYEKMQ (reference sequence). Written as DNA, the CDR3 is TGTGCCAGCAGCCCTCGTGAAAGCGGCACAGATACGCAGTATTTT. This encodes CASSPRESGTDTQYF.

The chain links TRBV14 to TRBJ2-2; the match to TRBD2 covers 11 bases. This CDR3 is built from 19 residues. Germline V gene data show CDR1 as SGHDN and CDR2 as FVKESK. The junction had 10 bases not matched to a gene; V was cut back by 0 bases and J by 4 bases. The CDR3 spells CASSQDWLAGGPVTGELFF. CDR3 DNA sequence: TGTGCCAGCAGCCAAGATTGGCTAGCGGGGGGCCCGGTCACCGGGGAGCTGTTTTTT. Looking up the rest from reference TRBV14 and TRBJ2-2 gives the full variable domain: EAGVTQFPSHSVIEKGQTVTLRCDPISGHDNLYWYRRVMGKEIKFLLHFVKESKQDESGMPNNRFLAERTGGTYSTLKVQPAELEDSGVYFCASSQDWLAGGPVTGELFFGEGSRLTVL.

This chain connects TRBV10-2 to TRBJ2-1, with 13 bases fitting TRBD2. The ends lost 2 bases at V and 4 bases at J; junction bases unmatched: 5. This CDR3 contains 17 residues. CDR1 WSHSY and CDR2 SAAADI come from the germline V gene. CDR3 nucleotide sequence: TGCGCCAGCAGTGAGCAAGGACTAGCGGGGGATTACAATGAGCAGTTCTTC. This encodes CASSEQGLAGDYNEQFF.

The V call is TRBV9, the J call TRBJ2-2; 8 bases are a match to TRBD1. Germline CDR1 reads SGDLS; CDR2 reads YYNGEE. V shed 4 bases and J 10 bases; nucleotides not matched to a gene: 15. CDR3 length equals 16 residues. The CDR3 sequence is CASSYRTGGLKEELFF. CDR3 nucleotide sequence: TGTGCCAGCAGCTACCGAACAGGGGGATTGAAGGAGGAGCTGTTTTTT.

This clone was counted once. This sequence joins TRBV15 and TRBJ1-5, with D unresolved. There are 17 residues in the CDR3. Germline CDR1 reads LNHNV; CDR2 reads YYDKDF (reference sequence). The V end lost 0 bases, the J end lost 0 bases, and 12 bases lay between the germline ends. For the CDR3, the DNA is TGTGCCACCAGCAGAGAACGTGCCCACTATAGCAATCAGCCCCAGCATTTT. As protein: CATSRERAHYSNQPQHF. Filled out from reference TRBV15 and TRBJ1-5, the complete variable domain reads DAMVIQNPRYQVTQFGKPVTLSCSQTLNHNVMYWYQQKSSQAPKLLFHYYDKDFNNEADTPDNFQSRRPNTSFCFLDIRSPGLGDTAMYLCATSRERAHYSNQPQHFGDGTRLSIL.

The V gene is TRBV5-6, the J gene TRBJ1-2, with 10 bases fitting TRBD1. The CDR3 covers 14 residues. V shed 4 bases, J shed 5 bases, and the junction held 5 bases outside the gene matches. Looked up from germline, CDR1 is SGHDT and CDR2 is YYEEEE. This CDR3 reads CASSRDRGFYGYTF. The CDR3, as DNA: TGTGCCAGCAGCAGGGACAGGGGCTTTTATGGCTACACCTTC.

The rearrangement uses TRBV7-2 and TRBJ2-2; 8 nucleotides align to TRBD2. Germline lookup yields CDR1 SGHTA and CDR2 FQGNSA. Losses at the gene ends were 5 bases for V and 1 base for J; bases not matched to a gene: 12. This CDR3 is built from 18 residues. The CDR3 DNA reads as TGTGCCAGCAGCCCCCGGGGGGCGGGGGGAGGGAACACCGGGGAGCTGTTTTTT. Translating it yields CASSPRGAGGGNTGELFF. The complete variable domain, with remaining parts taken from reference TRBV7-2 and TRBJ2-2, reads GAGVSQSPSNKVTEKGKDVELRCDPISGHTALYWYRQSLGQGLEFLIYFQGNSAPDKSGLPSDRFSAERTGGSVSTLTIQRTQQEDSAVYLCASSPRGAGGGNTGELFFGEGSRLTVL.

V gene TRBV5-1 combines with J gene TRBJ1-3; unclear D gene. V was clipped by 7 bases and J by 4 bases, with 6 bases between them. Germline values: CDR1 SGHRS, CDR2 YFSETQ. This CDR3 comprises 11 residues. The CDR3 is CASSKGNTIYF. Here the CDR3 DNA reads TGCGCCAGCTCCAAAGGAAACACCATATATTTT.

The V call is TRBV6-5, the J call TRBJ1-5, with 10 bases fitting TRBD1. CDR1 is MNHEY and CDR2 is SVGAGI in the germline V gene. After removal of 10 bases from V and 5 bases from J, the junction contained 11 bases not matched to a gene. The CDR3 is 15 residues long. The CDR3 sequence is CATRQGQGPHQPQHF. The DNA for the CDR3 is TGTGCCACCCGACAGGGACAGGGGCCGCATCAGCCCCAGCATTTT.

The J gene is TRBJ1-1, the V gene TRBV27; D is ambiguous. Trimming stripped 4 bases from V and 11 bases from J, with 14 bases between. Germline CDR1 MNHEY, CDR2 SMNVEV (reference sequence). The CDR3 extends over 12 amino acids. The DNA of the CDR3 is TGTGCCAGCAGTTCCAACGGGGAACGCGCTTTCTTT. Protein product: CASSSNGERAFF.

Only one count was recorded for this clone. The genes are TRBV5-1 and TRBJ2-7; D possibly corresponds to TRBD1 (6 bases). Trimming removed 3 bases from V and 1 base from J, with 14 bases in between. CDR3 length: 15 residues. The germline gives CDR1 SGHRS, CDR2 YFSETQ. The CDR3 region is CASSSPDSSSYEQYF. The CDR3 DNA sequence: TGCGCCAGCAGCTCCCCGGACAGTTCTTCCTACGAGCAGTACTTC.

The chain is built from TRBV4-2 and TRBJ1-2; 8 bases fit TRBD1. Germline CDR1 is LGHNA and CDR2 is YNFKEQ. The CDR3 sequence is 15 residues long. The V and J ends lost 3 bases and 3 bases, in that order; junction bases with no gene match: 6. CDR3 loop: CASSQIDRGDYGYTF. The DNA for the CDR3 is TGTGCCAGCAGCCAGATAGACAGGGGCGACTATGGCTACACCTTC.

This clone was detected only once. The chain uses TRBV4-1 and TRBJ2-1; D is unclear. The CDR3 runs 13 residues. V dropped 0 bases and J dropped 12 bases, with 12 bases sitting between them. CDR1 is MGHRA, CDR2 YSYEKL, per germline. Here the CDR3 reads CASSQDPVLGQFF. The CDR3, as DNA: TGCGCCAGCAGCCAAGACCCCGTTCTCGGGCAGTTCTTC.

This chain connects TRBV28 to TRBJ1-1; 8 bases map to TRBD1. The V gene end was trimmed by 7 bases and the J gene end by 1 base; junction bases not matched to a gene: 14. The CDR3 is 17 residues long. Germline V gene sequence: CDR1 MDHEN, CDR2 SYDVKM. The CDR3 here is CASNHRGKGLTNTEAFF. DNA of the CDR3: TGTGCCAGCAACCACAGGGGGAAAGGATTGACGAACACTGAAGCTTTCTTT. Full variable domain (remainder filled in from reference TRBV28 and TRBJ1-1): DVKVTQSSRYLVKRTGEKVFLECVQDMDHENMFWYRQDPGLGLRLIYFSYDVKMKEKGDIPEGYSVSREKKERFSLILESASTNQTSMYLCASNHRGKGLTNTEAFFGQGTRLTVV.